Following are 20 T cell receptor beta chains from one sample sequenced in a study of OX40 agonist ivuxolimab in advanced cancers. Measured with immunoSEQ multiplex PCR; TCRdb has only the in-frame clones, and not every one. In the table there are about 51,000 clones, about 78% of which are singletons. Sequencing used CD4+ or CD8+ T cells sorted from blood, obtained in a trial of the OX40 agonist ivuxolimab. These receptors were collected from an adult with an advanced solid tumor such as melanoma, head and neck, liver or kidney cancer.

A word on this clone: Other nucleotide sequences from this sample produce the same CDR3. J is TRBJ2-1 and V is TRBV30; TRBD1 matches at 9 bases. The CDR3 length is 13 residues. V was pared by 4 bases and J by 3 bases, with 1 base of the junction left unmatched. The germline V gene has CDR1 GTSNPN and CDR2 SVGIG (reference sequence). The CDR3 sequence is CAWTGQGYNEQFF. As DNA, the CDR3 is TGTGCCTGGACGGGACAGGGCTACAATGAGCAGTTCTTC.

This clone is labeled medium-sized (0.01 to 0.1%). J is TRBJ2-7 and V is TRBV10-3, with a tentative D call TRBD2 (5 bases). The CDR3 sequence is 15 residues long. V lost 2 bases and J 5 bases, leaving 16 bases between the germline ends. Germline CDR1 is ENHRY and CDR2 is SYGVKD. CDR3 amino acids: CAISEREPEGNEQYF. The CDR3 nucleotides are TGTGCCATCAGTGAGAGGGAGCCAGAAGGTAACGAGCAGTACTTC.

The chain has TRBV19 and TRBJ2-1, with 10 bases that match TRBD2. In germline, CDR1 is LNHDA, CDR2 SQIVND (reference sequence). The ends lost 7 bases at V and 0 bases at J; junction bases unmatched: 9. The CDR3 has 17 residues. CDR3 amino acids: CASTPDGLAASYNEQFF. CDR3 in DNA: TGTGCCAGTACTCCCGATGGACTAGCGGCCTCCTACAATGAGCAGTTCTTC.

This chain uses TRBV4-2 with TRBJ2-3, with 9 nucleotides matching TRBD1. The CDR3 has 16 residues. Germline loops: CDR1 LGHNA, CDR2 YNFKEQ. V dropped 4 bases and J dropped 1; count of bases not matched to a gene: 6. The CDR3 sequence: CASSPGQGSGTDTQYF. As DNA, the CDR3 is TGTGCCAGCAGCCCCGGACAGGGGTCAGGCACAGATACGCAGTATTTT.

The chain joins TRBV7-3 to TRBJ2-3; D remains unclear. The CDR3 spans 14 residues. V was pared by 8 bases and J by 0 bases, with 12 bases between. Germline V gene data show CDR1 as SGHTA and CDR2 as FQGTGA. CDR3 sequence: CASQAGTSTDTQYF. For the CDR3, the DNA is TGTGCCAGCCAGGCCGGCACTAGCACAGATACGCAGTATTTT.

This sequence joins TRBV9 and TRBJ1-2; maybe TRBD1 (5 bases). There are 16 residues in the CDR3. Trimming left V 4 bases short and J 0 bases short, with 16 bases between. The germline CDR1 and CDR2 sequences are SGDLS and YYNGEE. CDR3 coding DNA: TGTGCCAGCAGCCCCAGAGGTGGGGGGACTAACTATGGCTACACCTTC. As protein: CASSPRGGGTNYGYTF.

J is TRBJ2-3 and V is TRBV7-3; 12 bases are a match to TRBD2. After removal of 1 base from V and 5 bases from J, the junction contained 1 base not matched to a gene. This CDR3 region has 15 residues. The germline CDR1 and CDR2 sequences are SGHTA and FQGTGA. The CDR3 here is CASSLRGLAGDTQYF. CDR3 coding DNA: TGTGCCAGCAGCTTAAGGGGACTAGCGGGAGATACGCAGTATTTT.

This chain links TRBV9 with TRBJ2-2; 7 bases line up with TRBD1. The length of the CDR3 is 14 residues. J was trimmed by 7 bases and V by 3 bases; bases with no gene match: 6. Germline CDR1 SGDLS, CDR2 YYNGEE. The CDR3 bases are TGTGCCAGCAGCGCCGGGACAGTGAACGGGGAGCTGTTTTTT. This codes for CASSAGTVNGELFF.

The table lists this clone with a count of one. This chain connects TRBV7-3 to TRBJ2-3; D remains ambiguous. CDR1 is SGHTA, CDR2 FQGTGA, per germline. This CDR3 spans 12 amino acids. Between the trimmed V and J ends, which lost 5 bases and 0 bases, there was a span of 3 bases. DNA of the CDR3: TGTGCCAGCAGCCCAAGCACAGATACGCAGTATTTT. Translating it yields CASSPSTDTQYF. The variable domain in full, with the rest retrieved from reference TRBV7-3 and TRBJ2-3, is GAGVSQTPSNKVTEKGKYVELRCDPISGHTALYWYRQSLGQGPEFLIYFQGTGAADDSGLPNDRFFAVRPEGSVSTLKIQRTERGDSAVYLCASSPSTDTQYFGPGTRLTVL.

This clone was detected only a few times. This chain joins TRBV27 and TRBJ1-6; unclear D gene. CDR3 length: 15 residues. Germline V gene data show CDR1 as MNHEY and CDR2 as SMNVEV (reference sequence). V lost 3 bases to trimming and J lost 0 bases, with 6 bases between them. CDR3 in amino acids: CASSFQSSYNSPLHF. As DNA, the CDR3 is TGTGCCAGCAGTTTTCAGAGCTCCTATAATTCACCCCTCCACTTT.

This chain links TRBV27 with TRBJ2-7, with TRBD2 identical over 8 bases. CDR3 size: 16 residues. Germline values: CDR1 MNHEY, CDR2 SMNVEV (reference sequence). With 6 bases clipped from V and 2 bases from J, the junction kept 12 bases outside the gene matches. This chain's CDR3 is CASSRHGLAGPYEQYF. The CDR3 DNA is TGTGCCAGCAGCCGGCACGGACTAGCCGGCCCCTACGAGCAGTACTTC.

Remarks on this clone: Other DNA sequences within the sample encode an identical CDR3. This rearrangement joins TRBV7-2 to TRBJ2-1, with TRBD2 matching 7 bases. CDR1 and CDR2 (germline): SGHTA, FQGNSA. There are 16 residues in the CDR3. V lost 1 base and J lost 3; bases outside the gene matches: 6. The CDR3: CASSLVRLAVYNEQFF. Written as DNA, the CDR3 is TGTGCCAGCAGCTTAGTTAGACTAGCCGTCTACAATGAGCAGTTCTTC.

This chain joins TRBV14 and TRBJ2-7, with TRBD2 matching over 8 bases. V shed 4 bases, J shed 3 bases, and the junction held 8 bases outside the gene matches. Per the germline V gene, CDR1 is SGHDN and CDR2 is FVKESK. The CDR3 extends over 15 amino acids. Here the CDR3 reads CASSPLLAEVYEQYF. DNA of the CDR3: TGTGCCAGCAGCCCTCTACTAGCGGAGGTCTACGAGCAGTACTTC.

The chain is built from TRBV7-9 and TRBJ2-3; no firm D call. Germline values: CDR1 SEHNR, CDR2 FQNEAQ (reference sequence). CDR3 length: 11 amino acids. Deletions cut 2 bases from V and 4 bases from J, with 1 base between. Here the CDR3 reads CASSLSDTQYF. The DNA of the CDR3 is TGTGCCAGCAGCTTATCAGATACGCAGTATTTT.

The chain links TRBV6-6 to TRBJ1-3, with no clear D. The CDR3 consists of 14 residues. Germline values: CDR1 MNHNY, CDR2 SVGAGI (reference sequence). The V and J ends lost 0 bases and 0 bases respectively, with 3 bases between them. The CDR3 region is CASSYSGSGNTIYF. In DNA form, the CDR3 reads TGTGCCAGCAGTTACTCGGGCTCTGGAAACACCATATATTTT.

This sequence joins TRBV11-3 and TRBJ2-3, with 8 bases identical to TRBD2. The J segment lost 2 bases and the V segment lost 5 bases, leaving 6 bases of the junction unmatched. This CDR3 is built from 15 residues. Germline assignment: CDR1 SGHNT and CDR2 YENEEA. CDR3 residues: CASSPTSGNTDTQYF. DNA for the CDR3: TGTGCCAGCAGCCCCACTAGCGGAAACACAGATACGCAGTATTTT.

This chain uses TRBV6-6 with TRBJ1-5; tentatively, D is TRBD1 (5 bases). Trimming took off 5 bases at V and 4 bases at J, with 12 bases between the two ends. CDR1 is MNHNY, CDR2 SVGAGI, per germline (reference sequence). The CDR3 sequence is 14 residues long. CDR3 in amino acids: CASSRGTGNQPQHF. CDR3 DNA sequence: TGTGCCAGCAGTCGGGGGACGGGTAATCAGCCCCAGCATTTT.

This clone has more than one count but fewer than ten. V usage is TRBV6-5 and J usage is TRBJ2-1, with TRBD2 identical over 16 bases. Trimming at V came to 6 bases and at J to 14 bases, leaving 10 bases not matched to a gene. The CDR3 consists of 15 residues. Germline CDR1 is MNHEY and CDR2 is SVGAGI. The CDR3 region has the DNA TGTGCCAGCAGACTCGGGACTAGCGGGAGGGCCGGGGAGTTCTTC. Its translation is CASRLGTSGRAGEFF.

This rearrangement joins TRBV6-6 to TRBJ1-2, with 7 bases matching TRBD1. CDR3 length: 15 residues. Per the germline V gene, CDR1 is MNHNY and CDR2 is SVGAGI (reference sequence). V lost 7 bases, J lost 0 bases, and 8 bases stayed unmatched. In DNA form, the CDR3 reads TGTGCCAGCAATCTCCCTCAGGGGGCTAACTATGGCTACACCTTC. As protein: CASNLPQGANYGYTF.

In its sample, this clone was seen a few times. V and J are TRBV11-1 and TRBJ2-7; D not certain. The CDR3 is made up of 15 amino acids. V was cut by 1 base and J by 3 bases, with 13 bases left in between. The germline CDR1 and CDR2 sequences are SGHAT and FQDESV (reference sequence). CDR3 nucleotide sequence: TGTGCCAGCAGCTTAGTTTCTGGGTCGGGCTACGAGCAGTACTTC. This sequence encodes CASSLVSGSGYEQYF.